This T cell receptor beta chain appears in the sequencing data of a study of T-cell memory formation after mild COVID-19. Study-wide background: The TCR clusters were mostly specific to one donor. Study-wide points: Second-wave clones reaching peak frequency on day 37 lacked confirmed SARS-CoV-2 specificity. Clones shrinking between day 15 and 85 showed a balanced CD4/CD8 split, and those that grew later tilted toward CD4+.

A remark on this clonotype: The antigen remains undetermined.

The TCR alpha and TCR beta cDNA libraries, bearing sample barcodes and UMIs, were generated by 5'RACE using constant-segment primers. MiXCR was run by TCRdb on the 5' RACE reads, yielding one entry per CDR3 protein. This table holds just under 150,000 distinct CDR3 sequences, under 25% found once. CDR1 and CDR2 (germline): KGHDR, SFDVKD. Trimming stripped 6 bases from V and 9 bases from J, with 8 bases between. This CDR3 has 11 amino acids. Source material: PBMCs or a T cell subset sorted from them (not recorded which). This TCR came from an adult woman who had mild COVID-19 (a few samples of this study predate the infection). Cell type and time point are not known. This rearrangement joins TRBV24-1 to TRBJ2-1, with no clear D. The CDR3 sequence: CATSLGREQFF. CDR3 coding DNA: TGTGCCACCAGTTTAGGGCGTGAGCAGTTCTTC.